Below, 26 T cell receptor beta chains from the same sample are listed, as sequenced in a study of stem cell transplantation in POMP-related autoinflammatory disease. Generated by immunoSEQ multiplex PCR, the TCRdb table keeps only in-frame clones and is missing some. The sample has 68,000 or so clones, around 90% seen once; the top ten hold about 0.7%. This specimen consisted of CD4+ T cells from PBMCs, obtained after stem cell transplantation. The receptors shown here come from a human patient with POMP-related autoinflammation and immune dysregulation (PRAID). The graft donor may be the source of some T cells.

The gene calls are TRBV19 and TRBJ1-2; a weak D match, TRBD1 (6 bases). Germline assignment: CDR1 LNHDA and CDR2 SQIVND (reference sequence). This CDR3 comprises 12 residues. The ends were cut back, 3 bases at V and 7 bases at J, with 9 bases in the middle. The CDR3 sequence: CASSIRGGGYTF. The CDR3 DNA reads TGTGCCAGTAGTATCAGGGGAGGTGGCTACACCTTC. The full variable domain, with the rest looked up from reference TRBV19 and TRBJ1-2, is DGGITQSPKYLFRKEGQNVTLSCEQNLNHDAMYWYRQDPGQGLRLIYYSQIVNDFQKGDIAEGYSVSREKKESFPLTVTSAQKNPTAFYLCASSIRGGGYTFGSGTRLTVV.

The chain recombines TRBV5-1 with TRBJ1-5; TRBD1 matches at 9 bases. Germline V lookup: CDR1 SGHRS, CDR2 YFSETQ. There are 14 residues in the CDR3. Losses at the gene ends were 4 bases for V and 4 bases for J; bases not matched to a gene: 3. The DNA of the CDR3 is TGCGCCAGCAGCGAACAGGGGGCGAATCAGCCCCAGCATTTT. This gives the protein CASSEQGANQPQHF.

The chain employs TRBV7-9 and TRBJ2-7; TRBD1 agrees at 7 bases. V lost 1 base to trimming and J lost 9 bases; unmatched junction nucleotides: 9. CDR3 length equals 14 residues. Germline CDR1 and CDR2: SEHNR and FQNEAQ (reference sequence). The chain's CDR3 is CASSLGGQPAGQYV. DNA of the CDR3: TGTGCCAGCAGCTTAGGGGGACAGCCCGCGGGGCAGTACGTC.

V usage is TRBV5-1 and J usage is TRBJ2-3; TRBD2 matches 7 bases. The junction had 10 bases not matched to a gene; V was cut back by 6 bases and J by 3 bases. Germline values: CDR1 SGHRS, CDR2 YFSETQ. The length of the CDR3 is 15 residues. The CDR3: CASTRSGERTDTQYF. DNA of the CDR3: TGCGCCAGCACGCGAAGCGGGGAAAGAACAGATACGCAGTATTTT.

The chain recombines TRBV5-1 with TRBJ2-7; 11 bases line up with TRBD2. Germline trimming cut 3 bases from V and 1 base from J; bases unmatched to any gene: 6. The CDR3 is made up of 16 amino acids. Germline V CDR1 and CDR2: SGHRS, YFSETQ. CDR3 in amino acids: CASSSTGTSGSYEQYF. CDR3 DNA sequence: TGCGCCAGCAGCTCGACCGGGACTAGCGGATCCTACGAGCAGTACTTC.

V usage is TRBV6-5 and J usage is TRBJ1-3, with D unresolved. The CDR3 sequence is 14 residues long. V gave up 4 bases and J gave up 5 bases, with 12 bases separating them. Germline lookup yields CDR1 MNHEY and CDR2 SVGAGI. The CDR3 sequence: CASSWRRGRNTIYF. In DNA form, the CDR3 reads TGTGCCAGCAGTTGGCGGCGAGGACGAAACACCATATATTTT.

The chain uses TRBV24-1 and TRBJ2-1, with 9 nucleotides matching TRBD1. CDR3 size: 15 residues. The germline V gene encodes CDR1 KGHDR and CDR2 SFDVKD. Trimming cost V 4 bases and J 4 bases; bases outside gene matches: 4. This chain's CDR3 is CATSEPGQGYNEQFF. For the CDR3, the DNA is TGTGCCACCAGTGAACCGGGACAGGGTTACAATGAGCAGTTCTTC.

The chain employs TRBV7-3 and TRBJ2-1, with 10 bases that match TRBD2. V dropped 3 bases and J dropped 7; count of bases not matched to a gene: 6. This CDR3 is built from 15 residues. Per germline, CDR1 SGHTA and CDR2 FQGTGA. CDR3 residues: CASSFLAGDGNEQFF. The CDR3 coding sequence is TGTGCCAGCAGCTTCCTAGCGGGAGACGGGAATGAGCAGTTCTTC.

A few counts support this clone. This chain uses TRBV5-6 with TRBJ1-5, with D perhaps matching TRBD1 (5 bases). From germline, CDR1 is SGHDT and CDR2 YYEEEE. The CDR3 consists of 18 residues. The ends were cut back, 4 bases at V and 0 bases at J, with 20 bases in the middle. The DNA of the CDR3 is TGTGCCAGCAGCGCCGCCGGGGCCTCCCCATATAGCAATCAGCCCCAGCATTTT. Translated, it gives CASSAAGASPYSNQPQHF.

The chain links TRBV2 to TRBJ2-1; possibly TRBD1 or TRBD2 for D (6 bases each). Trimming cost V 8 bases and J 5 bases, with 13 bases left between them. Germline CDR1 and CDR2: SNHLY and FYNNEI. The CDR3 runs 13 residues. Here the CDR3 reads CASGLGGHNEQFF. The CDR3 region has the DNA TGTGCCAGCGGACTCGGGGGCCACAATGAGCAGTTCTTC. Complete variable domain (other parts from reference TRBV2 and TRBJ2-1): EPEVTQTPSHQVTQMGQEVILRCVPISNHLYFYWYRQILGQKVEFLVSFYNNEISEKSEIFDDQFSVERPDGSNFTLKIRSTKLEDSAMYFCASGLGGHNEQFFGPGTRLTVL.

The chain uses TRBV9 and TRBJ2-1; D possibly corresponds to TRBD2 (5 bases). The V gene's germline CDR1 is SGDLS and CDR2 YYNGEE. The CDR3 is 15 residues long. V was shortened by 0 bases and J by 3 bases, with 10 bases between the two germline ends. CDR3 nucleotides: TGTGCCAGCAGCGTAGGTGCGACTAACTACAATGAGCAGTTCTTC. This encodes CASSVGATNYNEQFF. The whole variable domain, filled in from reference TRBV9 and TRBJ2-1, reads DSGVTQTPKHLITATGQRVTLRCSPRSGDLSVYWYQQSLDQGLQFLIQYYNGEERAKGNILERFSAQQFPDLHSELNLSSLELGDSALYFCASSVGATNYNEQFFGPGTRLTVL.

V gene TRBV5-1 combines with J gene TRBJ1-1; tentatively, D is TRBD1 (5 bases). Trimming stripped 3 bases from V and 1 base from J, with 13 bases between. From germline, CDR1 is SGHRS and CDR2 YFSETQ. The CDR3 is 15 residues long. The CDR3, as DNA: TGCGCCAGCAGCTCGGCCGGGACCCCGAACACTGAAGCTTTCTTT. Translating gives CASSSAGTPNTEAFF.

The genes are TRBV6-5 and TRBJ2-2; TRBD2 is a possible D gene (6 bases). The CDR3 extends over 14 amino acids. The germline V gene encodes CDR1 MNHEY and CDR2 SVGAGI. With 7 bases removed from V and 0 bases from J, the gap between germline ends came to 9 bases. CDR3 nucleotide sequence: TGTGCCAGCACGGTAGCGGCGAACACCGGGGAGCTGTTTTTT. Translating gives CASTVAANTGELFF.

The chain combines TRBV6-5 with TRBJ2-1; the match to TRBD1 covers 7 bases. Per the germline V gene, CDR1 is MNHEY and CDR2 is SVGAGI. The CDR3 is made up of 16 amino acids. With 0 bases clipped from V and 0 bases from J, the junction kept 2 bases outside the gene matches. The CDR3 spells CASSYSTGISYNEQFF. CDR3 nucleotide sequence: TGTGCCAGCAGTTACTCGACAGGGATCTCCTACAATGAGCAGTTCTTC.

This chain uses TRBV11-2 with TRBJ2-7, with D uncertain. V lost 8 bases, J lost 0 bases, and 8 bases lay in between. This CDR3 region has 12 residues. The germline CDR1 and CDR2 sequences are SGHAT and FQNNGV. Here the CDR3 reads CASGRLSYEQYV. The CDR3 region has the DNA TGTGCCAGCGGGCGTCTCTCCTACGAGCAGTACGTC.

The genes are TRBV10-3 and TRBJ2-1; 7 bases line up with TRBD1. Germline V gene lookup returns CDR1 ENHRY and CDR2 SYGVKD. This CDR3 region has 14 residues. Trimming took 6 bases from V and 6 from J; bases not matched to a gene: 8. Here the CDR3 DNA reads TGTGCCATCAGCGGTGACAGGGACGTCAATGAGCAGTTCTTC. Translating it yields CAISGDRDVNEQFF.

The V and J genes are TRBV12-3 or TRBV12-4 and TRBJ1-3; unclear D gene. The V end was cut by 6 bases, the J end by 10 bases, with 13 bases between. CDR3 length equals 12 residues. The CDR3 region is CASSDSARTIYF. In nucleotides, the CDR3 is TGTGCCAGCAGCGATTCCGCGCGGACCATATATTTT.

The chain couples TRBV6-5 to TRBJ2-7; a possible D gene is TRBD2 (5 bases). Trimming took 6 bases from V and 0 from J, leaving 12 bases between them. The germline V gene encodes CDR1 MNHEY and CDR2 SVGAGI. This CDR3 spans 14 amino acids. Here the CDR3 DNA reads TGTGCCAGCAGAAGGACTGAGGTCTCCTACGAGCAGTACTTC. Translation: CASRRTEVSYEQYF.

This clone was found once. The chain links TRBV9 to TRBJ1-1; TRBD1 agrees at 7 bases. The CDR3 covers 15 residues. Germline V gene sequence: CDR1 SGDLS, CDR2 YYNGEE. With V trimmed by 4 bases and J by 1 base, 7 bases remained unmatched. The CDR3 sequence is CASSPQGGANTEAFF. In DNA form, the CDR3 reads TGTGCCAGCAGCCCTCAGGGGGGTGCGAACACTGAAGCTTTCTTT.

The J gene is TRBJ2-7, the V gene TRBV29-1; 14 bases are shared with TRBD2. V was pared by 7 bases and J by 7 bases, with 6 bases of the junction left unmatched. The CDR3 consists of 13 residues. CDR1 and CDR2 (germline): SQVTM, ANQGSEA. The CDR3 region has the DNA TGCAGCGCTAGACTAGCGGGAGGGCTAGAGCAGTACTTC. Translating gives CSARLAGGLEQYF.

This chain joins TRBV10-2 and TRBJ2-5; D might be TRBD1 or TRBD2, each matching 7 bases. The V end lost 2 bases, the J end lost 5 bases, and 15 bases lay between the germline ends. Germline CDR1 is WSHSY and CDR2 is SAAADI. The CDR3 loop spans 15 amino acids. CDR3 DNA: TGCGCCAGCAGTGAGAGCGGGACAGAATACGAGACCCAGTACTTC. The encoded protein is CASSESGTEYETQYF.

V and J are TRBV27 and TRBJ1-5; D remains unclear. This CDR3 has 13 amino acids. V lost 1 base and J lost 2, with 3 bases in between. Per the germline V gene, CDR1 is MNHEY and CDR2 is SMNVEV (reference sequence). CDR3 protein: CASSLFRNQPQHF. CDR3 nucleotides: TGTGCCAGCAGTTTATTCCGCAATCAGCCCCAGCATTTT.

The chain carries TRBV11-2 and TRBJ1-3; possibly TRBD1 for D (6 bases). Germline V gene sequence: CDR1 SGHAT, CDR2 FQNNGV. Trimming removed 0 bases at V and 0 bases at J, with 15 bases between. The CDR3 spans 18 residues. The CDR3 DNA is TGTGCCAGCAGCTTAGATATTCCGGGGGCGCGCTCTGGAAACACCATATATTTT. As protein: CASSLDIPGARSGNTIYF.

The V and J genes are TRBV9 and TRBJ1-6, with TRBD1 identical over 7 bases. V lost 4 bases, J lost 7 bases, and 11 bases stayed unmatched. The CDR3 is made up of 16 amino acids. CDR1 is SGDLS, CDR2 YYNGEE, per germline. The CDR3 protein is CASSPRGQAGNSPLHF. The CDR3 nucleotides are TGTGCCAGCAGCCCCCGTGGACAGGCGGGAAATTCACCCCTCCACTTT.

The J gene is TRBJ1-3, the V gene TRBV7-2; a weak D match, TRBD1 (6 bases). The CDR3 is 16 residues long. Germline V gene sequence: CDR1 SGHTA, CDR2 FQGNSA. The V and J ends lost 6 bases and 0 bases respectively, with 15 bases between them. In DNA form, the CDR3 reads TGTGCCAGCAGTCGCTTATTCAGGGGCTCTGGAAACACCATATATTTT. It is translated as CASSRLFRGSGNTIYF.

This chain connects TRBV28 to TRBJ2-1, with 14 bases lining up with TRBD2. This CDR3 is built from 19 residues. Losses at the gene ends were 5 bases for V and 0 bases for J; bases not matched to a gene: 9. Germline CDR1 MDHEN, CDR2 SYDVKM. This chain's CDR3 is CASSPPGLAGAASYNEQFF. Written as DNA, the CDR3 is TGTGCCAGCAGTCCCCCGGGACTAGCGGGGGCCGCCTCCTACAATGAGCAGTTCTTC.